Listed below are T cell receptor beta chains from one sample, sequenced in a study of T cell changes during pregnancy in multiple sclerosis. Sequencing used immunoSEQ multiplex PCR; TCRdb keeps in-frame clones, though not all of them. Seen here are more than 90,000 clones, about nine tenths observed once, and the top ten hold 3.1%. Sequenced here: peripheral blood, sampled in the second trimester of pregnancy. The receptors originated from a female donor with multiple sclerosis, enrolled in a pregnancy study. Both conserved end residues are part of each CDR3. D genes are given only for firm matches. Size is stated for part of the rows, as once, few or many counts, or as a class when the clone is expanded.

d_call j_call clone_size v_call cdr3_aa cdr3_nt
TRBD2 TRBJ2-1 NA TRBV27 CASSTRGLAGVNEQFF TGTGCCAGCAGTACCCGCGGACTAGCGGGAGTTAATGAGCAGTTCTTC
NA TRBJ1-1 NA TRBV2 CASSEAGWGVGTEAFF TGTGCCAGCAGTGAAGCCGGCTGGGGGGTTGGCACTGAAGCTTTCTTT
NA TRBJ1-3 once TRBV28 CASSFGLGNTIYF TGTGCCAGCAGTTTTGGCCTCGGAAACACCATATATTTT
TRBD1 TRBJ1-1 once TRBV19 CASRVRDRLNTEAFF TGTGCCAGTAGGGTAAGGGACAGGTTGAACACTGAAGCTTTCTTT
NA TRBJ1-1 NA TRBV10-2 CASSDLAEAFF TGCGCCAGCAGTGACCTCGCTGAAGCTTTCTTT
NA TRBJ1-3 NA TRBV6-1 CASSEGIGVSSGNTIYF TGTGCCAGCAGTGAAGGAATAGGGGTATCCTCTGGAAACACCATATATTTT
TRBD2 TRBJ2-5 once TRBV5-1 CASSPEGLRKTQYF TGCGCCAGCAGTCCGGAGGGACTAAGGAAGACCCAGTACTTC
NA TRBJ1-5 NA TRBV7-8 CASSYTTSREPQHF TGTGCCAGCAGCTACACGACAAGCCGAGAGCCCCAGCATTTT
NA TRBJ2-3 once TRBV5-1 CASSQAGWSTDTQYF TGCGCCAGCAGCCAGGCGGGGTGGAGCACAGATACGCAGTATTTT
NA TRBJ2-5 NA TRBV5-1 CASSLWGGSGQPQETQYF TGCGCCAGCAGCTTGTGGGGGGGATCGGGACAACCTCAAGAGACCCAGTACTTC
TRBD2 TRBJ2-3 NA TRBV7-2 CASSLAASGRVRQYF TGTGCCAGCAGCTTAGCTGCTAGCGGGAGGGTAAGGCAGTATTTT
NA TRBJ2-1 NA TRBV2 CASSEVRTGDYNEQFF TGTGCCAGCAGTGAGGTGCGCACAGGTGATTACAATGAGCAGTTCTTC
NA TRBJ1-2 NA TRBV28 CASRGLGGYTF TGTGCCAGCAGGGGACTTGGAGGCTACACCTTC
TRBD2 TRBJ2-6 NA TRBV4-1 CASSLHAGVYSGANVLTF TGCGCCAGCAGCCTTCATGCGGGAGTCTACTCTGGGGCCAACGTCCTGACTTTC
NA TRBJ1-5 once TRBV29-1 CSASQTDNQPQHF TGCAGCGCTTCGCAGACAGATAATCAGCCCCAGCATTTT
TRBD1 TRBJ2-7 NA TRBV18 CASSPPSQGSYEQYF TGTGCCAGCTCACCACCTTCACAGGGGTCCTACGAGCAGTACTTC
NA TRBJ1-4 NA TRBV5-1 CASSLASTNEKLFF TGCGCCAGCAGCTTGGCCTCAACTAATGAAAAACTGTTTTTT
NA TRBJ2-6 NA TRBV27 CASKGLPASGANVLTF TGTGCCAGCAAAGGACTCCCGGCTTCTGGGGCCAACGTCCTGACTTTC